This T cell receptor (beta chain) was identified in a study of blood T cell repertoires in COVID-19. Study-level information: PBMCs, B-cell-depleted T cells, or T cells provided the cDNA or gDNA that made up the material.

The protocol was immunoSEQ multiplex PCR, while the TCRdb copy is restricted to in-frame clones and leaves out a portion. The profile covers around 140,000 clones, with roughly 88% appearing a single time and roughly 28% taken by the ten largest. Germline V lookup: CDR1 SGHVS, CDR2 FNYEAQ. CDR3 length: 15 amino acids. The V segment lost 5 bases and the J segment 6 bases; nucleotides outside the gene matches: 6. V and J are TRBV7-6 and TRBJ1-6, with 8 bases aligning to TRBD1. The sequencing sample was made of peripheral blood. This receptor was taken from a human donor in a cohort sampled during active COVID-19. This chain's CDR3 is CASSRRTGSNSPLHF. In DNA form, the CDR3 reads TGTGCCAGCAGCCGAAGGACAGGGTCTAATTCACCCCTCCACTTT. Full variable domain (rest looked up from reference TRBV7-6 and TRBJ1-6): GAGVSQSPRYKVTKRGQDVALRCDPISGHVSLYWYRQALGQGPEFLTYFNYEAQQDKSGLPNDRFSAERPEGSISTLTIQRTEQRDSAMYRCASSRRTGSNSPLHFGNGTRLTVT.